A single sample gave rise to the 17 T cell receptor beta chains below, sequenced in a study of T-cell reconstitution after alpha-beta-depleted transplantation in children. Library preparation (for TCRbeta) was performed with unique molecular identifiers. MiXCR was run by TCRdb on the PCR reads, yielding one entry per CDR3 protein. The sample has about 220,000 distinct CDR3 sequences, roughly a sixth seen once; the top ten hold about 41%. Material: PBMCs, mostly from graft donor cells, obtained 360 days after TCRalphabeta/CD19-depleted stem cell transplant. All receptors come from a male patient aged 2 to 9 who had a stem cell transplant for acute lymphoblastic leukemia, so the T cells may come from the graft donor.

This clonotype was seen only once. The chain combines TRBV7-9 with TRBJ2-3; no firm D call. The CDR3 consists of 16 residues. Per germline, CDR1 SEHNR and CDR2 FQNEAQ (reference sequence). V lost 4 bases to trimming and J lost 4 bases, with 18 bases between them. The CDR3 DNA reads TGTGCCAGCAGCTCGGTTGTTGGGTCTTGCGCAGATACGCAGTATTTT. This sequence encodes CASSSVVGSCADTQYF.

The chain couples TRBV6-1 to TRBJ2-2; TRBD1 matches at 9 bases. V was pared by 7 bases and J by 7 bases, with 16 bases of the junction left unmatched. Per germline, CDR1 MNHNS and CDR2 SASEGT. This CDR3 is 17 amino acids long. The DNA of the CDR3 is TGTGCCAGCATCTTCAAGGGGGGGACAGGGTCGGTCGGGGAGCTGTTTTTT. Its translation: CASIFKGGTGSVGELFF.

This chain uses TRBV10-3 with TRBJ2-3; TRBD2 matches 9 bases. There are 15 residues in the CDR3. Losses at the gene ends were 6 bases for V and 1 base for J; bases not matched to a gene: 5. Germline loops: CDR1 ENHRY, CDR2 SYGVKD. The CDR3 DNA is TGTGCCATCAGGATTAGCGGGGGCCGCACAGATACGCAGTATTTT. Translation gives CAIRISGGRTDTQYF.

This clonotype was detected a few times. The CDR3 sequence is CAISRNQGDEQFF. Written as DNA, the CDR3 is TGTGCCATCAGTCGCAACCAGGGCGATGAGCAGTTCTTC. The genes are TRBV10-3 and TRBJ2-1; D is perhaps TRBD1 (5 bases). The germline CDR1 and CDR2 sequences are ENHRY and SYGVKD. The CDR3 consists of 13 residues. V shed 5 bases and J shed 8 bases, with 13 bases lying between them.

The V gene is TRBV7-2, the J gene TRBJ1-2, with D maybe TRBD1 (5 bases). Trimming pared 3 bases from V and 2 bases from J, leaving 10 bases between. There are 14 residues in the CDR3. CDR1 SGHTA and CDR2 FQGNSA come from the germline V gene. In DNA, the CDR3 is TGTGCCAGCAGCTTTGGGACCGTCAACTATGGCTACACCTTC. It codes for CASSFGTVNYGYTF.

This clonotype was seen a handful of times. This sequence joins TRBV3-1 and TRBJ2-3; the match to TRBD2 covers 7 bases. Germline V CDR1 and CDR2: LGHDT, YNNKEL (reference sequence). The V segment lost 1 base and the J segment 2 bases; nucleotides outside the gene matches: 6. This CDR3 has 16 residues. The CDR3 nucleotides read TGTGCCAGCAGCCAAGCAGGCCTAGCGGACACAGATACGCAGTATTTT. This translates into CASSQAGLADTDTQYF.

This clonotype was seen a handful of times. The V call is TRBV29-1, the J call TRBJ2-7; D is perhaps TRBD2 (6 bases). Deletions cut 2 bases from V and 3 bases from J, with 14 bases between. The CDR3 runs to 14 residues. CDR1 is SQVTM, CDR2 ANQGSEA, per germline. The CDR3 sequence is CSVESSSRGYEQYF. For the CDR3, the DNA is TGCAGCGTTGAATCCAGCTCGCGGGGCTACGAGCAGTACTTC.

The chain combines TRBV28 with TRBJ2-7, with D possibly being TRBD2 (5 bases). Trimming cost V 10 bases and J 7 bases, with 23 bases left between them. In germline, CDR1 is MDHEN, CDR2 SYDVKM. CDR3 length equals 14 residues. Here the CDR3 DNA reads TGTGCCACCGGAGGCCAGGTTGCTCGGTGGGAGCAGTACTTC. This sequence encodes CATGGQVARWEQYF.

V usage is TRBV11-2 and J usage is TRBJ2-7; 7 bases are shared with TRBD2. J was trimmed by 3 bases and V by 7 bases; bases with no gene match: 3. Germline V gene sequence: CDR1 SGHAT, CDR2 FQNNGV. The CDR3 is made up of 12 amino acids. CDR3 nucleotide sequence: TGTGCCAGCACGGGGAGGGGCTACGAGCAGTACTTC. Translated: CASTGRGYEQYF.

This clonotype was detected a few times. Here the CDR3 DNA reads TGCGCCAGCAGCTTGGCCGGAGGGGGCTTGAACACTGAAGCTTTCTTT. Its protein product is CASSLAGGGLNTEAFF. V and J are TRBV5-1 and TRBJ1-1, with TRBD1 matching 7 bases. Trimming removed 0 bases from V and 0 bases from J; junction bases left unmatched: 5. The CDR3 length is 16 residues. CDR1 and CDR2 (germline): SGHRS, YFSETQ.

This clonotype was recorded only once. V and J are TRBV10-2 and TRBJ2-1, with 12 bases aligning to TRBD2. CDR3 length equals 19 residues. Germline V gene sequence: CDR1 WSHSY, CDR2 SAAADI. V lost 3 bases to trimming and J lost 1 base; unmatched junction nucleotides: 10. As DNA, the CDR3 is TGCGCCAGCAGTGACCCCCGACTAGCGGGAGTGGGGTCCTACAATGAGCAGTTCTTC. Its protein is CASSDPRLAGVGSYNEQFF.

This clonotype was counted between two and nine times. The chain is built from TRBV7-9 and TRBJ1-1, with D tentatively TRBD1 (5 bases). Germline CDR1 and CDR2: SEHNR and FQNEAQ (reference sequence). Between the trimmed V and J ends, which lost 4 bases and 1 base, there was a span of 13 bases. The CDR3 extends over 15 amino acids. The CDR3 DNA follows: TGTGCCAGCAGCTCGGTAACGGGGCAGAACACTGAAGCTTTCTTT. Its translation: CASSSVTGQNTEAFF.

The J gene is TRBJ1-5, the V gene TRBV29-1; no clear D. Germline lookup yields CDR1 SQVTM and CDR2 ANQGSEA. The V and J ends lost 4 bases and 0 bases respectively, with 7 bases between them. This CDR3 comprises 13 residues. The CDR3: CSVGGYSNQPQHF. The CDR3 bases are TGCAGCGTTGGAGGTTATAGCAATCAGCCCCAGCATTTT. Full variable domain (outside the CDR3, taken from reference TRBV29-1 and TRBJ1-5): SAVISQKPSRDICQRGTSLTIQCQVDSQVTMMFWYRQQPGQSLTLIATANQGSEATYESGFVIDKFPISRPNLTFSTLTVSNMSPEDSSIYLCSVGGYSNQPQHFGDGTRLSIL.

This clonotype has a handful of counts. The chain couples TRBV6-5 to TRBJ1-1, with a weak D call TRBD1 (5 bases). This CDR3 has 15 residues. Trimming shortened V by 2 bases and J by 0 bases, and 10 bases separated the two germline ends. The germline CDR1 and CDR2 sequences are MNHEY and SVGAGI. The CDR3 bases are TGTGCCAGCAGTTACGGCGCAGGGATGAACACTGAAGCTTTCTTT. It translates to CASSYGAGMNTEAFF.

The CDR3 coding sequence is TGCAGCGTCTCCTCCCGGCAGCAAGAGACCCAGTACTTC. Protein: CSVSSRQQETQYF. This rearrangement joins TRBV29-1 to TRBJ2-5, with D uncertain. CDR3 size: 13 residues. V dropped 6 bases and J dropped 2 bases, with 13 bases sitting between them. The germline gives CDR1 SQVTM, CDR2 ANQGSEA.

The chain has TRBV4-3 and TRBJ2-1, with 12 bases fitting TRBD2. CDR3 length equals 17 residues. V gave up 4 bases and J gave up 1 base; unmatched junction bases: 5. Germline CDR1 LGHNA, CDR2 YSLEER. The DNA of the CDR3 is TGCGCCAGCAGCCGCGGGACTAGCGGGTTGTCCTACAATGAGCAGTTCTTC. Protein sequence: CASSRGTSGLSYNEQFF.

This chain links TRBV20-1 with TRBJ2-3; possibly TRBD1 for D (6 bases). The CDR3 sequence is 11 residues long. Trimming left V 6 bases short and J 14 bases short, with 18 bases between. Per germline, CDR1 DFQATT and CDR2 SNEGSKA (reference sequence). CDR3 coding DNA: TGCAGTGCATCATACAGGGCCGCGGGGTATTTT. Translation gives CSASYRAAGYF.